This T cell receptor beta chain stems from a study of T cells in Graves' hyperthyroidism and ophthalmopathy. The sample holds many counts of this clonotype. The trim removed 5 bases at V and 5 bases at J, leaving 6 bases unmatched. The germline gives CDR1 DFQATT, CDR2 SNEGSKA (reference sequence). This CDR3 comprises 14 residues. Graves' hyperthyroidism showing no ophthalmopathy progression within 18 months was considered stable. Patients aged 18 to 65 had newly diagnosed hyperthyroidism lasting under 2 months. Exclusion of a patient resulted from uncontrolled infection, other autoimmune disease, pregnancy or lactation. RNA transcripts provided the source from which TCR beta CDR3 regions were amplified. HTBI primers drove first-round RT-PCR of the TCR CDR3. TCRdb processed the multiplex PCR reads anew with MiXCR; each CDR3 protein has one entry. This sample has hundreds of thousands of distinct CDR3 sequences, with under 45% found just once.

This chain links TRBV20-1 with TRBJ2-7; 13 positions match TRBD2. The origin of this receptor is a woman aged 40 to 55 with Graves' hyperthyroidism. Material for sequencing was blood. CDR3 bases: TGCAGTGCTGTGACTAGCGGGAGGATAAACGAGCAGTACTTC. Its translation is CSAVTSGRINEQYF.